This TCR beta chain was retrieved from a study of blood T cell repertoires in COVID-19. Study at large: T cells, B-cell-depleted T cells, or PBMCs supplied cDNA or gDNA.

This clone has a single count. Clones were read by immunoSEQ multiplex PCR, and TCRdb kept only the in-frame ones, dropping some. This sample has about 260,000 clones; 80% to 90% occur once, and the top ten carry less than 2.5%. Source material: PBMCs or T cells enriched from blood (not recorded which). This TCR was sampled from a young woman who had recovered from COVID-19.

Written as DNA, the CDR3 is TGTGCCAGCAGCTTACTCCCGGGACAGGGGGTCTACGAGCAGTACTTC. It is translated as CASSLLPGQGVYEQYF. V is TRBV7-9 and J is TRBJ2-7; 11 bases line up with TRBD1. V lost 2 bases, J lost 3 bases, and 6 bases stayed unmatched. This CDR3 region has 16 residues. The germline V gene encodes CDR1 SEHNR and CDR2 FQNEAQ (reference sequence).